This T cell receptor beta chain was recovered during a study of blood T cell repertoires in COVID-19. CDR1 LNHDA and CDR2 SQIVND come from the germline V gene (reference sequence). This CDR3 has 19 residues. V lost 5 bases, J lost 3 bases, and 18 bases stayed unmatched. Sequencing was performed with immunoSEQ multiplex PCR; in TCRdb, only in-frame clones are kept and a portion is missing. The sample comprises 50,000 to 70,000 clones, 60% to 85% of which are singletons, and about 5.3% rests with the top ten. The material sequenced was peripheral blood. This TCR was sampled from a human donor in a cohort sampled during active COVID-19. This chain joins TRBV19 and TRBJ2-7; 11 positions agree with TRBD2. CDR3 protein: CASSGGLAGSPLGGYEQYF. The CDR3 region has the DNA TGTGCCAGTAGTGGAGGACTAGCGGGTTCCCCCCTAGGAGGCTACGAGCAGTACTTC.